Listed below are T cell receptor beta chains from one sample, sequenced in a study of OX40 agonist ivuxolimab in advanced cancers. The assay was immunoSEQ multiplex PCR, and TCRdb's table has in-frame clones only and misses some. The table records about 52,000 clones, approximately 88% of them present only once. This sample comprised CD4+ or CD8+ T cells sorted from blood, obtained in a trial of the OX40 agonist ivuxolimab. The receptors originated from an adult with an advanced solid tumor such as melanoma, head and neck, liver or kidney cancer. Each CDR3 is given with its conserved first and last residue.

V gene	J gene	CDR3 protein
TRBV7-8	TRBJ1-6	CASSQDNSPLHF
TRBV27	TRBJ2-6	CASSGFSGANVLTF
TRBV7-9	TRBJ1-4	CASSALTRGSNEKLFF
TRBV7-8	TRBJ2-3	CASSLGGGTTDTQYF
TRBV10-2	TRBJ2-1	CAILSGQSGYNEQFF
TRBV7-2	TRBJ2-5	CASSNLETQYF
TRBV6-5	TRBJ1-1	CASSYDRGNTEAFF
TRBV7-7	TRBJ2-5	CASSSLGTGGGETQYF
TRBV7-9	TRBJ1-1	CASSPSPTPF
TRBV5-1	TRBJ2-2	CASSQMTTGTGGIGELFF
TRBV19	TRBJ1-1	CASSIFETGSEAFF
TRBV4-3	TRBJ2-5	CASSQDTGLQETQYF
TRBV5-1	TRBJ2-7	CASSLTGTYEQYF
TRBV5-4	TRBJ2-3	CASSSEGLAGSGDTQYF
TRBV28	TRBJ1-2	CASSLTGGEYGYTF
TRBV11-2	TRBJ1-2	CASSSGAWGQPSYTF
TRBV10-2	TRBJ2-3	CASSESGGGRALGTQYF
TRBV5-6	TRBJ1-6	CATRKWRNNSPLHF
TRBV7-9	TRBJ2-1	CASSLASGGAYNEQFF
TRBV6-4	TRBJ1-4	CASSDSGQGVEEKLFF
TRBV27	TRBJ2-2	CATRIRAGELFF
TRBV6-6	TRBJ2-1	CASRSGDPDEQFF
TRBV14	TRBJ1-1	CASSHTWRGGTEAFF
TRBV21-1	TRBJ2-1	CASSSRGLAGGQSSYNEQFF
TRBV19	TRBJ2-1	CASSIDRGPEQFF
TRBV6-6	TRBJ1-2	CASSEKEGRAGYTF
TRBV15	TRBJ2-3	CATSRDRVTDTQYF
TRBV10-1	TRBJ1-2	CASSALSTGGYTF
TRBV7-2	TRBJ2-1	CASSLGGMSNEQFF
TRBV28	TRBJ1-2	CASSLQGARGYTF
TRBV4-2	TRBJ1-5	CASSPPTGGQPQHF
TRBV7-8	TRBJ2-7	CASSFELSDEQYF
TRBV5-1	TRBJ2-1	CASSLRDSSYNEQFF
TRBV27	TRBJ1-1	CASSLTPGHLEAFF
TRBV28	TRBJ2-3	CASAGTGGMVADTQYF
TRBV7-2	TRBJ2-3	CASSTGAGGSTDTQYF
TRBV5-6	TRBJ1-6	CASSWGQGDSPLHF
TRBV5-1	TRBJ2-1	CASSFGSVQYNEQFF
TRBV6-5	TRBJ2-4	CASSSMGGARNIQYF
TRBV7-8	TRBJ2-3	CASSSLAGGPGFTDTQYF
TRBV7-9	TRBJ2-5	CASSHDPRLAGEETQYF
TRBV28	TRBJ2-5	CASFMGGGEETQYF
TRBV2	TRBJ1-5	CASSRDRGHVQPQHF
TRBV28	TRBJ2-5	CASSALQETQYF
TRBV6-5	TRBJ1-2	CASSYSRDKGGYGYTF
TRBV2	TRBJ2-1	CASSAGQGSTSRGNEQFF
TRBV29-1	TRBJ1-2	CSVEKRTEGYTF
TRBV23-1	TRBJ2-7	CASSPPEDRENYEQYF
TRBV18	TRBJ1-1	CASSPPGTGANTEAFF
TRBV18	TRBJ2-5	CASSTGVETQYF
TRBV23-1	TRBJ2-1	CASSQGLAIINEQFF
TRBV7-2	TRBJ1-2	CASSLDRVYGYTF